This T cell receptor (beta chain) originates from a study of blood T cell repertoires in COVID-19 (dated by TCRdb to the early 2020s). Study-wide context: The collaborator samples originated in the United States, Italy and Spain and spanned the acute and convalescent phases of COVID-19. The material from the prospective study consisted of cDNA or gDNA derived from T cells, B-cell-depleted T cells, or PBMCs. Deeply sampled blood TCRbeta repertoires from subjects exposed to, actively infected with, or recovered from COVID-19 were included in the dataset. The repertoires were released in a freely available public database meant as a resource for research on the immune response to SARS-CoV-2. Samples were obtained from the ongoing ImmuneRACE study (first 160 participants) and from 950 to 1,500 subjects provided by 6 global collaborators. A de-identified subject ID, COVID-19 status, age in years and sex were almost always included in the sample metadata. HLA class I and class II types, where available, came from metadata supplied by the sample provider rather than from assay-based typing.

Participants in the prospective study were aged roughly 18 to 90 years, lived in more than 20 United States geographic areas, and enrolled through a virtual design. In the prospective study, participants were assigned to cohorts based on the clinical history participants reported in a screening survey and a study questionnaire. A participant counted as exposed if, within 2 weeks of entering the study, that participant had been in contact with someone who had a PCR-confirmed or clinician-diagnosed COVID-19 case. In the prospective study, whole blood, serum and a nasopharyngeal or oropharyngeal swab were collected from each participant by mobile phlebotomists. Over a roughly 2-month period, participants in the prospective study had the option of providing additional blood draws and questionnaires. Blood samples from the prospective study were shipped frozen or at room temperature prior to DNA extraction.

What the work shows at the level of the full study, not this receptor alone: Clinical and demographic metadata were provided uncurated, with the amount varying by source and participant.

As concerns this clone: Its antigen specificity is not known. No base quality information exists; no much larger clone differs at one position.

The V end gives up 6 bases and the J end 5 bases, leaving 4 bases in the junction not matched to a gene. The germline V gene yields KGHSH for CDR1 and LQKENI for CDR2. The CDR3 has 14 amino acids, counting the end cysteine and phenylalanine. Only the CDR3 DNA stays, 42 bases, in frame from base 1. TCRbeta CDR3 regions were amplified from genomic DNA by means of the immunoSEQ Assay, a bias-controlled multiplex PCR. The authors processed their data as follows. Within the assay, amplification of reference gene primers was used to estimate how many nucleated cells each sample contained. To quantify the absolute abundance of each unique TCRbeta CDR3 rearrangement, sequence reads were collapsed and filtered. Productive Simpson clonality was computed per sample as the square root of Simpson's diversity index over productive rearrangements. TCRdb limited this immuneACCESS table to in-frame rearrangements with V and J called. A share of clones is missing; checked studies link under half to unresolved V genes, and the rest is unexplained. V and J calls and clone size follow that table, whereas D and trimming were derived from the DNA. Counted in this sample were approximately 220,000 clones; 83% of them appeared once. More than 4.5% of the sample comes from the top ten.

This TCR was sampled from a woman aged 50 to 65 who had been exposed to COVID-19. The sequenced sample was PBMCs or T cells enriched from blood (not recorded which). This sequence uses TRBV18 and TRBJ1-6; TRBD1 matches 7 bases in the middle. The DNA reads TGTGCCAGCTCTCGGACAGGAGATAATTCACCCCTCCACTTT. Protein translation: CASSRTGDNSPLHF.